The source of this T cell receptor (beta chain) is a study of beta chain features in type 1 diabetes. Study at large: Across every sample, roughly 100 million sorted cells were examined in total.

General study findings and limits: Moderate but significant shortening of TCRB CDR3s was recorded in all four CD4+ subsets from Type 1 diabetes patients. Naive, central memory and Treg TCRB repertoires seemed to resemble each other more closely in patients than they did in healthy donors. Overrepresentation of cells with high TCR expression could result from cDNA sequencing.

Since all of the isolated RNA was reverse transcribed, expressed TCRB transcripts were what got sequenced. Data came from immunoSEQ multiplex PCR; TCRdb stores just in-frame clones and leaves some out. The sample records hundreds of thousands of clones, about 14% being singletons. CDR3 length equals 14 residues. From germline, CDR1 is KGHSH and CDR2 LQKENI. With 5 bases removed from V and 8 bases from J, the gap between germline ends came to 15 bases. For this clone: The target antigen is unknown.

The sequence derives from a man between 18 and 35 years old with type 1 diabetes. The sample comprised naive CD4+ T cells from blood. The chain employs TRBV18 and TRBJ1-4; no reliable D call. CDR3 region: CASSGPAEQEKLFF. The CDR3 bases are TGTGCCAGCTCAGGACCGGCGGAACAAGAAAAACTGTTTTTT. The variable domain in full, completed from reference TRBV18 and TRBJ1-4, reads NAGVMQNPRHLVRRRGQEARLRCSPMKGHSHVYWYRQLPEEGLKFMVYLQKENIIDESGMPKERFSAEFPKEGPSILRIQQVVRGDSAAYFCASSGPAEQEKLFFGSGTQLSVL.